The rows below give T cell receptor beta chains drawn from one sample of a study of shared clonotypes between healthy human individuals. The protocol was immunoSEQ multiplex PCR, while the TCRdb copy is restricted to in-frame clones and leaves out a portion. The sample yields millions of clones, more than 85% seen once. Sequenced material: naive CD4+ T cells from PBMCs. These receptor sequences come from a young man in good health. Some clones in this sample may be carry-over from other donors' samples. The CDR3 runs from the conserved cysteine through the conserved F or W. A D gene is named only where the DNA matches it firmly. Size is stated for part of the rows, as once, few or many counts, or as a class when the clone is expanded.

CDR3nt	CDR3aa	abundance	d_gene	v_gene	j_gene	len
TGTGCCAGCAGCTTGGGGTCACGACTAAGAACCGGGGAGCTGTTTTTT	CASSLGSRLRTGELFF	-	-	TRBV5-6	TRBJ2-2	16
TGCGCCAGCAGCGAGGACGGTGGCAATCAGCCCCAGCATTTT	CASSEDGGNQPQHF	-	-	TRBV5-1	TRBJ1-5	14
TGTGCCACTTCGGACAGAAGTGCAACTAATGAAAAACTGTTTTTT	CATSDRSATNEKLFF	-	-	TRBV11-1	TRBJ1-4	15
TGTGCCAGCAGTCCCCCGTTAGGGGGATTTATTGAAAAACTGTTTTTT	CASSPPLGGFIEKLFF	-	-	TRBV28	TRBJ1-4	16
TGTGCCATCAGTGAACTCCGGGGTGACACCGGGGAGCTGTTTTTT	CAISELRGDTGELFF	-	-	TRBV10-3	TRBJ2-2	15
TGTGCCAGCAGCAACATCCTGGGCCGGAGGGCCACATCCAATGAGCAGTTCTTC	CASSNILGRRATSNEQFF	-	-	TRBV28	TRBJ2-1	18
TGCAGCGTTGGGCTTTCTGGAAACACCATATATTTT	CSVGLSGNTIYF	-	-	TRBV29-1	TRBJ1-3	12
TGTGCCAGCAGACGGGAGGCCGAGCAGTACTTC	CASRREAEQYF	-	TRBD2	TRBV2	TRBJ2-7	11
TGTGCCAGCAGCCAAAGACTAGCGCAAGCCTACAATGAGCAGTTCTTC	CASSQRLAQAYNEQFF	-	TRBD2	TRBV4-2	TRBJ2-1	16
TGTGCCAGCAGCTTATTCGGGGGGAATAATCAGCCCCAGCATTTT	CASSLFGGNNQPQHF	-	-	TRBV7-3	TRBJ1-5	15
TGCAGCGCCCGCCCCCCCGGGGCTCTCGACACCGGGGAGCTGTTTTTT	CSARPPGALDTGELFF	-	-	TRBV29-1	TRBJ2-2	16
TGTGCCAGCAGTGTAGCGGGAGAGGTGGGTCGGTCCGGTGAGCAGTTCTTC	CASSVAGEVGRSGEQFF	-	TRBD2	TRBV6-1	TRBJ2-1	17
TGTGCCAGCAGCCCTCTCGGGGGGTATGAAAAACTGTTTTTT	CASSPLGGYEKLFF	-	-	TRBV7-2	TRBJ1-4	14
TGTGCCATCAGTGAGTCGGGACTAGAGGGTGAGCAGTTCTTC	CAISESGLEGEQFF	-	TRBD2	TRBV10-3	TRBJ2-1	14
TGTGCCAGCAGCTTAGGTGGGTCAAAGCATGGAAACACCATATATTTT	CASSLGGSKHGNTIYF	once	-	TRBV7-9	TRBJ1-3	16
TGCGCCAGCAGCCAAGATCGGGGCAGGGTGAGGACTGAAGCTTTCTTT	CASSQDRGRVRTEAFF	-	-	TRBV4-1	TRBJ1-1	16
TGTGCCACCCGACTAGCTTTCGGCGAGCAGTACTTC	CATRLAFGEQYF	-	TRBD2	TRBV6-5	TRBJ2-7	12
TGTGCCAGCAGGGGGACGGGGAATCAGCCCCAGCATTTT	CASRGTGNQPQHF	-	-	TRBV6-1	TRBJ1-5	13
TGTGCCAGCAGCCAATCCGGGGCGGGACCACTAAAAAACATTCAGTACTTC	CASSQSGAGPLKNIQYF	-	-	TRBV2	TRBJ2-4	17
TGTGCCAGCAGCTTAACCGGTGGTAGGAGCACAGATACGCAGTATTTT	CASSLTGGRSTDTQYF	-	-	TRBV7-9	TRBJ2-3	16